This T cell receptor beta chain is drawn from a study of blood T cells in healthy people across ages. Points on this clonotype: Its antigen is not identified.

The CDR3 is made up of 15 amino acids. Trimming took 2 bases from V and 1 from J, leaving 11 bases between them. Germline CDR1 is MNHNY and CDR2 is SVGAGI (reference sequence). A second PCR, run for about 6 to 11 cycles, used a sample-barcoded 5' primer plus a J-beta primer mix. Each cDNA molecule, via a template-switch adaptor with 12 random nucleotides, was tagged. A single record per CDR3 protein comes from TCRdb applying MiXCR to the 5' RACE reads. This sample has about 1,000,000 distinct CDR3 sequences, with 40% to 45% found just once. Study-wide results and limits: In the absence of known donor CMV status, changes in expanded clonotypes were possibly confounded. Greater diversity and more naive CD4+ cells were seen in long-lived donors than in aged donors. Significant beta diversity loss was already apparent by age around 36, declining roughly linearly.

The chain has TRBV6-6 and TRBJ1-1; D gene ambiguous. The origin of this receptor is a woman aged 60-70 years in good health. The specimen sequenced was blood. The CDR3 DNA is TGTGCCAGCAGTTACCCATTCGGCAGGAACACTGAAGCTTTCTTT. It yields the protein CASSYPFGRNTEAFF.